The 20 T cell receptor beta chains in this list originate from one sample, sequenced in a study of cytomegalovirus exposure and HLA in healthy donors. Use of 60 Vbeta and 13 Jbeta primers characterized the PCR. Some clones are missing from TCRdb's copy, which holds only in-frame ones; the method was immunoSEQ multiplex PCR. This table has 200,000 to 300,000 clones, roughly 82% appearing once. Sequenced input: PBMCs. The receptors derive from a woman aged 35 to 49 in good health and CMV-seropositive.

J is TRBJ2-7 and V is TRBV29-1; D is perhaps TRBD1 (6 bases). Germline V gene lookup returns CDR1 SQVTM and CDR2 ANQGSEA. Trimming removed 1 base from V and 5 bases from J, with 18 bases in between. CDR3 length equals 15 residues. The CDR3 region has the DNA TGCAGCGTTGAAGTCTCCGGGACAAGGACGGACGAGCAGTACTTC. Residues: CSVEVSGTRTDEQYF.

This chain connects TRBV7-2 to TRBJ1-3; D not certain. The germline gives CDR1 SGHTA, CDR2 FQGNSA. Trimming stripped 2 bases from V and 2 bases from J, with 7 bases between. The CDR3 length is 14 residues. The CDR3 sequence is CASSLSGTGNTIYF. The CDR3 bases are TGTGCCAGCAGCTTATCGGGGACTGGAAACACCATATATTTT.

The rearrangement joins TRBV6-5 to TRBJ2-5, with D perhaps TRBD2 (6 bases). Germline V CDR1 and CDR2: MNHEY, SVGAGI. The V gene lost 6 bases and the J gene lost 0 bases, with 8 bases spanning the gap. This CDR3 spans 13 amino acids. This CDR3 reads CASSRDYQETQYF. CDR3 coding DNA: TGTGCCAGCAGCCGGGACTACCAAGAGACCCAGTACTTC.

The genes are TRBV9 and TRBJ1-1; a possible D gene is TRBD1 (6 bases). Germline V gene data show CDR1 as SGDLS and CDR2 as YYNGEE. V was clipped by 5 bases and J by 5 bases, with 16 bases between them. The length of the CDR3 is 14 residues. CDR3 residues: CASSPNSGVTEAFF. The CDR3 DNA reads TGTGCCAGCAGTCCTAACTCAGGGGTGACTGAAGCTTTCTTT.

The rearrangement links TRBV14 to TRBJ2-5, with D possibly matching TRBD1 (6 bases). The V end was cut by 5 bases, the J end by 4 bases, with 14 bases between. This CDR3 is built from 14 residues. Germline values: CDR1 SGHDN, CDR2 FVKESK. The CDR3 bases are TGTGCCAGCAGCTATTACAGGGTAGGAGAGACCCAGTACTTC. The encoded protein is CASSYYRVGETQYF. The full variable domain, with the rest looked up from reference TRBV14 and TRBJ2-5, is EAGVTQFPSHSVIEKGQTVTLRCDPISGHDNLYWYRRVMGKEIKFLLHFVKESKQDESGMPNNRFLAERTGGTYSTLKVQPAELEDSGVYFCASSYYRVGETQYFGPGTRLLVL.

The CDR3 DNA reads TGTGCCAGCATAACGCAGGGAGGGTGGGCTGAAGCTTTCTTT. Its translation is CASITQGGWAEAFF. The rearrangement joins TRBV28 to TRBJ1-1; possible D gene TRBD1, 5 bases. From germline, CDR1 is MDHEN and CDR2 SYDVKM. Trimming cost V 7 bases and J 6 bases, with 18 bases left between them. There are 14 residues in the CDR3.

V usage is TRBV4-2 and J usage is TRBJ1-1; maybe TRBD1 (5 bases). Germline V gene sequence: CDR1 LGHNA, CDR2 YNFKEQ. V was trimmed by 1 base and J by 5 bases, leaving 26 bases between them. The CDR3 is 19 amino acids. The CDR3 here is CASSQVTGGGRGSLTEAFF. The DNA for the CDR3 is TGTGCCAGCAGCCAAGTTACCGGGGGTGGAAGGGGCTCCCTGACTGAAGCTTTCTTT.

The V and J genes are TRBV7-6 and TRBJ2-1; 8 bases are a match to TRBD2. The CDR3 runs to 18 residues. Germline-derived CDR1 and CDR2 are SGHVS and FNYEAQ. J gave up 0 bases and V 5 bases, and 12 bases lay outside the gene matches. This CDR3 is CASSPLRGSGGSYNEQFF. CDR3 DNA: TGTGCCAGCAGCCCCTTACGGGGGAGCGGGGGCTCCTACAATGAGCAGTTCTTC. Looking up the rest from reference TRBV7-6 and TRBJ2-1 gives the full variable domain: GAGVSQSPRYKVTKRGQDVALRCDPISGHVSLYWYRQALGQGPEFLTYFNYEAQQDKSGLPNDRFSAERPEGSISTLTIQRTEQRDSAMYRCASSPLRGSGGSYNEQFFGPGTRLTVL.

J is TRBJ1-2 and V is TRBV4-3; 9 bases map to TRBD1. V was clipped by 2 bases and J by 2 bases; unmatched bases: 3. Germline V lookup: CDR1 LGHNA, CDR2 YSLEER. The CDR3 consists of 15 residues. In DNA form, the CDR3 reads TGCGCCAGCAGCCAATTGGACAGGGGAAACTATGGCTACACCTTC. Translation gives CASSQLDRGNYGYTF.

The CDR3 region is CASSYGHRVLSSFF. CDR3 nucleotide sequence: TGTGCCAGCAGTTACGGCCACAGGGTTTTATCTTCCTTCTTT. The J gene is TRBJ1-1, the V gene TRBV6-6; possible D gene TRBD1, 6 bases. The CDR3 runs 14 residues. Trimming removed 2 bases at V and 14 bases at J, with 21 bases between. The V gene's germline CDR1 is MNHNY and CDR2 SVGAGI (reference sequence).

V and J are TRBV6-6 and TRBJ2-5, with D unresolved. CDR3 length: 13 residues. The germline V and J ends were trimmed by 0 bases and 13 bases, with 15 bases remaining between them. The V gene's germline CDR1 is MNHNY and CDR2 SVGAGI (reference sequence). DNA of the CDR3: TGTGCCAGCAGTTACTCGAAAAGCCCTTCAGGGTACTTC. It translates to CASSYSKSPSGYF.

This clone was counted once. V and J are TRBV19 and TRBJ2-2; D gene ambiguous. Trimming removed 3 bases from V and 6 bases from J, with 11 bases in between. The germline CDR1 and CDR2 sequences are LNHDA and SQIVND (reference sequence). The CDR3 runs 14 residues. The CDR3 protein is CASSILSGAGELFF. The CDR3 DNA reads TGTGCCAGTAGTATCTTGTCGGGTGCCGGGGAGCTGTTTTTT. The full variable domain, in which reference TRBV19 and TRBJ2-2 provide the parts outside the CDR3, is DGGITQSPKYLFRKEGQNVTLSCEQNLNHDAMYWYRQDPGQGLRLIYYSQIVNDFQKGDIAEGYSVSREKKESFPLTVTSAQKNPTAFYLCASSILSGAGELFFGEGSRLTVL.

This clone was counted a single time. In DNA, the CDR3 is TGTGCCATCAGTTCGGGGGGAACAGATACGCAGTATTTT. The encoded protein is CAISSGGTDTQYF. The V call is TRBV10-3, the J call TRBJ2-3; 7 bases are a match to TRBD2. V dropped 5 bases and J dropped 3; count of bases not matched to a gene: 2. This CDR3 region has 13 residues. CDR1 and CDR2 (germline): ENHRY, SYGVKD.

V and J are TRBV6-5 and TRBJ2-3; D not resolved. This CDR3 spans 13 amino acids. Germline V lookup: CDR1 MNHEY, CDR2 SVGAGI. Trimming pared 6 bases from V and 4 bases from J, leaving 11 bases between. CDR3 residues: CASRTAVPDTQYF. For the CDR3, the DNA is TGTGCCAGCAGGACCGCGGTCCCAGATACGCAGTATTTT.

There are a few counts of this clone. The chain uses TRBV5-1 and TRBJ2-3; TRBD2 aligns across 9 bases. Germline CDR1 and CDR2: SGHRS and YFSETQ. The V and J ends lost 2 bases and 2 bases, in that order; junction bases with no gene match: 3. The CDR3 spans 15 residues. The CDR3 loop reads CASSLERGDTDTQYF. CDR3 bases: TGCGCCAGCAGCTTAGAGCGGGGGGACACAGATACGCAGTATTTT.

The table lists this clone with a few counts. The CDR3 here is CASSPGQSTDTQYF. CDR3 nucleotides: TGTGCCAGTAGCCCGGGACAGAGCACAGATACGCAGTATTTT. This sequence joins TRBV19 and TRBJ2-3; 7 positions agree with TRBD1. Per germline, CDR1 LNHDA and CDR2 SQIVND (reference sequence). This CDR3 has 14 amino acids. Trimming cost V 6 bases and J 0 bases; bases outside gene matches: 3.

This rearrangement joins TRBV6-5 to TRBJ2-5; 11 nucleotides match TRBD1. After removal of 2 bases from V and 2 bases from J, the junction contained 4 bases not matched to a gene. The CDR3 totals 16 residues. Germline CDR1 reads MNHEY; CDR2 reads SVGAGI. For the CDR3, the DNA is TGTGCCAGCAGTTACGGGACAGGGGGGGGACAAGAGACCCAGTACTTC. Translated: CASSYGTGGGQETQYF.

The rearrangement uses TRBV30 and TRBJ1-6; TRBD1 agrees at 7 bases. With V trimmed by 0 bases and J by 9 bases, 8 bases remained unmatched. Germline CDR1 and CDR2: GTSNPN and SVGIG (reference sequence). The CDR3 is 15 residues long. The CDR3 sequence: CAWSVLLQGSSPLHF. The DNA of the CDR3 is TGTGCCTGGAGTGTACTTTTACAGGGGAGTTCACCCCTCCACTTT.

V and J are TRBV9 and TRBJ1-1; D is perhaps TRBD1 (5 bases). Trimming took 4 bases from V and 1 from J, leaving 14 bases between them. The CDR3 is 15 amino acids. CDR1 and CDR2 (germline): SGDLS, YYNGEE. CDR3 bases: TGTGCCAGCAGCCTCTGGGCAGGGCAGAACACTGAAGCTTTCTTT. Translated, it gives CASSLWAGQNTEAFF.

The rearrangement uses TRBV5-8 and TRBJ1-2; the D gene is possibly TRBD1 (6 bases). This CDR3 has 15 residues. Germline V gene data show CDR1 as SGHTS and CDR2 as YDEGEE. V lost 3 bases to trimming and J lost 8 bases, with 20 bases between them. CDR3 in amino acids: CASSSRDTVSGGYTF. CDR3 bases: TGTGCCAGCAGCTCCCGGGACACCGTGTCGGGAGGCTACACCTTC.